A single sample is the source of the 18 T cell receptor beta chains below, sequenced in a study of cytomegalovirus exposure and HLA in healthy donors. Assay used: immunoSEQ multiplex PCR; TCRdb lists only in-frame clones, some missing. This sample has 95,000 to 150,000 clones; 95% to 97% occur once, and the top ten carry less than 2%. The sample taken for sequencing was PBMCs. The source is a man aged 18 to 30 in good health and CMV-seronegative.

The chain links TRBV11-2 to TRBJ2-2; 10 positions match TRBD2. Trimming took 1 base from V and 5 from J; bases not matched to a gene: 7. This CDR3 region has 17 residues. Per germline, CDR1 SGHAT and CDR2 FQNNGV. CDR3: CASSLAVIAGGTGELFF. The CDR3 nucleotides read TGTGCCAGCAGCTTAGCGGTAATAGCGGGAGGAACCGGGGAGCTGTTTTTT. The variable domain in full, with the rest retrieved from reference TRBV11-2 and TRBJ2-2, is EAGVAQSPRYKIIEKRQSVAFWCNPISGHATLYWYQQILGQGPKLLIQFQNNGVVDDSQLPKDRFSAERLKGVDSTLKIQPAKLEDSAVYLCASSLAVIAGGTGELFFGEGSRLTVL.

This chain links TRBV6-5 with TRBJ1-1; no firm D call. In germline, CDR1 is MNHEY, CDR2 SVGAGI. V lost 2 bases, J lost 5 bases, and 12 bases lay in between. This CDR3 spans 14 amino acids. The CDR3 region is CASSYPGRGTEAFF. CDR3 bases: TGTGCCAGCAGTTACCCGGGCCGGGGAACTGAAGCTTTCTTT.

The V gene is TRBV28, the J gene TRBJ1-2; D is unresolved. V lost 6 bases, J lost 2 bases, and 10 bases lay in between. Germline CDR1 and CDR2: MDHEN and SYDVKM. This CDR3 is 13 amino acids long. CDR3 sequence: CASRNSNNYGYTF. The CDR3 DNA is TGTGCCAGCAGGAACTCAAACAACTATGGCTACACCTTC.

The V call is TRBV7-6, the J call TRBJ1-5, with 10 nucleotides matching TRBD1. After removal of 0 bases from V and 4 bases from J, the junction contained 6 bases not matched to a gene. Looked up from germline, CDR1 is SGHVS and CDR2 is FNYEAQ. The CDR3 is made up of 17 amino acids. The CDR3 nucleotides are TGTGCCAGCAGCTTAGCCCGCGGGACAGGGGAAAATCAGCCCCAGCATTTT. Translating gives CASSLARGTGENQPQHF.

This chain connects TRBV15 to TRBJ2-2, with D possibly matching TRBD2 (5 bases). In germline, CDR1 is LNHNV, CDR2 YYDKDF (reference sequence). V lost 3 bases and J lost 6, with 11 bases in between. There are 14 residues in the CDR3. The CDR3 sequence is CATSSGGSAGELFF. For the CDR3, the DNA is TGTGCCACCAGCAGCGGAGGCTCGGCCGGGGAGCTGTTTTTT. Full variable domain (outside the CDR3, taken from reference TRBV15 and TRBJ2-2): DAMVIQNPRYQVTQFGKPVTLSCSQTLNHNVMYWYQQKSSQAPKLLFHYYDKDFNNEADTPDNFQSRRPNTSFCFLDIRSPGLGDTAMYLCATSSGGSAGELFFGEGSRLTVL.

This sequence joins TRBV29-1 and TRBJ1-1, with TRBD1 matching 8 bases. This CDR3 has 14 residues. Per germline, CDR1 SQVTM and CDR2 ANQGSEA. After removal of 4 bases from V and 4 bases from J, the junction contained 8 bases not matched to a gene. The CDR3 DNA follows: TGCAGCGTTGCCCTGACAGGGGAGGGCACTGAAGCTTTCTTT. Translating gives CSVALTGEGTEAFF. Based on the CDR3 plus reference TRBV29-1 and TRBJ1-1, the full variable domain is SAVISQKPSRDICQRGTSLTIQCQVDSQVTMMFWYRQQPGQSLTLIATANQGSEATYESGFVIDKFPISRPNLTFSTLTVSNMSPEDSSIYLCSVALTGEGTEAFFGQGTRLTVV.

The CDR3 sequence: CASREPGGNTIYF. The CDR3 nucleotides are TGCGCCAGCCGAGAGCCGGGTGGAAACACCATATATTTT. The chain uses TRBV5-1 and TRBJ1-3, with D unresolved. Per the germline V gene, CDR1 is SGHRS and CDR2 is YFSETQ. V shed 7 bases and J shed 3 bases, with 11 bases lying between them. CDR3 length: 13 residues.

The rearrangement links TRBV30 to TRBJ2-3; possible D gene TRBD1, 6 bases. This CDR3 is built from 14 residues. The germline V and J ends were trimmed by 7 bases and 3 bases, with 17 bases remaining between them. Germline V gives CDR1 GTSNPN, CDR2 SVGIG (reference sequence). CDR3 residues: CASPGDSATDTQYF. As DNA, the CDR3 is TGTGCCTCCCCAGGGGATAGCGCGACAGATACGCAGTATTTT.

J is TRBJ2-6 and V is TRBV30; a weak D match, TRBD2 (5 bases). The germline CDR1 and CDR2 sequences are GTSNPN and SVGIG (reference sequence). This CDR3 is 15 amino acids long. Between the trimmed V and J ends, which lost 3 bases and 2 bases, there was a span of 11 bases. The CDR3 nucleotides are TGTGCCTGGAGCACGAGGGTAACTGGGGCCAACGTCCTGACTTTC. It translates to CAWSTRVTGANVLTF.

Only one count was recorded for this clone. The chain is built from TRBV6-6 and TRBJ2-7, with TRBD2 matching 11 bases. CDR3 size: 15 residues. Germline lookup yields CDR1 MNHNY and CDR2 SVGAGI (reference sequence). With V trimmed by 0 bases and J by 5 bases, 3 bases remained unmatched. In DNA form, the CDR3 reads TGTGCCAGCAGTTACTCTAGCGGGAGGGGAGACGAGCAGTACTTC. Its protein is CASSYSSGRGDEQYF.

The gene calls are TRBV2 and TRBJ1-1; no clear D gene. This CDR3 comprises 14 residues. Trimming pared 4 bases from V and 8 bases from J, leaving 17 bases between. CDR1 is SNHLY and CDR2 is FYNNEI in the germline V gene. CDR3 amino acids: CASSVPLRVAEAFF. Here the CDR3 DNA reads TGTGCCAGCAGTGTTCCCCTGAGGGTCGCCGAAGCTTTCTTT.

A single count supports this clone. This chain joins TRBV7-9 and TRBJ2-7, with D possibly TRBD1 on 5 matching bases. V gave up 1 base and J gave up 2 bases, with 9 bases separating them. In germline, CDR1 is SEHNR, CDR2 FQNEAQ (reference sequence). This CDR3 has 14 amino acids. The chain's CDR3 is CASSLVGVTYEQYF. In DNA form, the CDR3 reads TGTGCCAGCAGCTTAGTAGGGGTTACCTACGAGCAGTACTTC.

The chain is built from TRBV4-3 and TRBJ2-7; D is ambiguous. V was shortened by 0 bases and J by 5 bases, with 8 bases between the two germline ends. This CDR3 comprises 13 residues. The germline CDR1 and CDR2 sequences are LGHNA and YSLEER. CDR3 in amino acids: CASSQDAGHEQYF. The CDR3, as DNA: TGCGCCAGCAGCCAAGATGCAGGTCACGAGCAGTACTTC.

The CDR3 sequence: CSAWTVNEQFF. In nucleotides, the CDR3 is TGCAGTGCTTGGACTGTGAATGAGCAGTTCTTC. The chain joins TRBV20-1 to TRBJ2-1; a possible D gene is TRBD2 (5 bases). V was pared by 5 bases and J by 7 bases, with 9 bases between. CDR3 length equals 11 residues. Germline V gives CDR1 DFQATT, CDR2 SNEGSKA (reference sequence).

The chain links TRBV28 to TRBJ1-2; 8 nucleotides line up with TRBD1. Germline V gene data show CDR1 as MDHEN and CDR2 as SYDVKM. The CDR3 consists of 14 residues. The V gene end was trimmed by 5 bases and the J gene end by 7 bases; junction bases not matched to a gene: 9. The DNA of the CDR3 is TGTGCCAGCAGTGAAGACAGGGGTTGGCTTGGCTACACCTTC. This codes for CASSEDRGWLGYTF.

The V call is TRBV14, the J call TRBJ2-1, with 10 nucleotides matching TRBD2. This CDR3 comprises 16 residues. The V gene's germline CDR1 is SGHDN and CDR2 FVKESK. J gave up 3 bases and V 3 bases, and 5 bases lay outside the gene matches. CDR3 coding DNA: TGTGCCAGCAGCCACCTAGCGGGAGTCCTCTACAATGAGCAGTTCTTC. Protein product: CASSHLAGVLYNEQFF.

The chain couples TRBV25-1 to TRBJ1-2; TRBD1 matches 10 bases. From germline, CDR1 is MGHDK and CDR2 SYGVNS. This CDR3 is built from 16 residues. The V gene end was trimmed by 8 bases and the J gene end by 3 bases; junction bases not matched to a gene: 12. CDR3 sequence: CASGRTGGSSDYGYTF. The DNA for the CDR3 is TGTGCCAGCGGGAGGACAGGGGGGAGTTCTGACTATGGCTACACCTTC.

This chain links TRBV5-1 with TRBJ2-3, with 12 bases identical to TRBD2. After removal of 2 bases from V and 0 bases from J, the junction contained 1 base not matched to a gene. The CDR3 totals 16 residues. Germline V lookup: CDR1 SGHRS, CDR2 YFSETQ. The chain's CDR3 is CASSLGLAGSTDTQYF. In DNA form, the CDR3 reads TGCGCCAGCAGCTTAGGACTAGCGGGGAGCACAGATACGCAGTATTTT.